This record looks at one TCR beta chain sequence and its context. The entry originates in a study of CDR3 diversity in severe acne. The CDR3 is 14 residues long. Germline values: CDR1 SGHTA, CDR2 FQGTGA. The germline V and J ends were trimmed by 5 bases and 4 bases, with 15 bases remaining between them. TCRdb called the PCR reads again in MiXCR, with one record for every CDR3 protein. In the table there are 84,000 or so distinct CDR3 sequences, about 52% of which are singletons. What was sequenced was blood. V is TRBV7-3 and J is TRBJ2-7; TRBD2 is a possible D gene (5 bases). The TCR comes from a male donor in good health, serving as a control. CDR3 nucleotide sequence: TGTGCCAGCAGCCCCCCGGGGTCCCCATACGAGCAGTACTTC. Its translation is CASSPPGSPYEQYF.